The 10 T cell receptor beta chains presented below share a single source sample, sequenced in a study of shared clonotypes between healthy human individuals. Some clones are missing from TCRdb's copy, which holds only in-frame ones; the method was immunoSEQ multiplex PCR. The data contain 2 million to 2.5 million clones, roughly 93% of them seen just once; the ten biggest clones take up 0.35% to 0.45%. Sample: naive CD4+ T cells from PBMCs. The subset denotes: CD45RA+ positively selected. The origin of the receptors is a young man in good health. Some clones in this sample may be carry-over from other donors' samples.

This clone was observed once. One junction end disagrees with the germline gene, perhaps due to a read error. The gene calls are TRBV29-1 and TRBJ2-2; D uncertain. CDR1 is SQVTM and CDR2 is ANQGSEA in the germline V gene. The length of the CDR3 is 14 residues. The CDR3 sequence is CSVLTVTNIGELFF. CDR3 bases: TGCAGCGTTCTGACGGTGACGAACATCGGGGAGCTGTTTTTT.

V gene TRBV6-4 combines with J gene TRBJ2-7; 9 nucleotides match TRBD1. The trim removed 5 bases at V and 6 bases at J, leaving 11 bases unmatched. The germline gives CDR1 MRHNA, CDR2 SNTAGT. CDR3 length: 15 residues. CDR3 residues: CASSHLGTGIGEQYF. The CDR3 bases are TGTGCCAGCAGTCACCTCGGGACAGGGATCGGCGAGCAGTACTTC.

The V and J genes are TRBV19 and TRBJ2-1; D might be TRBD2 (6 bases). V was cut by 9 bases and J by 0 bases, with 12 bases left in between. The CDR3 contains 14 residues. Per the germline V gene, CDR1 is LNHDA and CDR2 is SQIVND (reference sequence). CDR3 sequence reads: CASGTSSSYNEQFF. The CDR3 DNA reads TGTGCCAGCGGGACTTCAAGCTCCTACAATGAGCAGTTCTTC.

This clone was seen a single time. The chain has TRBV7-8 and TRBJ1-5; possibly TRBD1 for D (6 bases). Trimming took off 1 base at V and 1 base at J, with 11 bases between the two ends. This CDR3 comprises 16 residues. Germline CDR1 SGHVS, CDR2 FQNEAQ. CDR3 in DNA: TGTGCCAGCAGCTTAGAGGGGGTGGTGAGCAATCAGCCCCAGCATTTT. It is translated as CASSLEGVVSNQPQHF.

The V call is TRBV4-1, the J call TRBJ2-1; 12 bases match TRBD2. The CDR3 length is 16 residues. V was clipped by 1 base and J by 4 bases; unmatched bases: 2. The germline gives CDR1 MGHRA, CDR2 YSYEKL. The CDR3 sequence: CASSQGGTSGYNEQFF. CDR3 nucleotide sequence: TGCGCCAGCAGCCAAGGTGGGACTAGCGGGTACAATGAGCAGTTCTTC.

The genes are TRBV19 and TRBJ1-2, with 9 bases identical to TRBD1. CDR1 LNHDA and CDR2 SQIVND come from the germline V gene (reference sequence). Trimming removed 6 bases from V and 4 bases from J; junction bases left unmatched: 12. The CDR3 spans 16 residues. CDR3 residues: CASRPGTGSSVYGYTF. CDR3 in DNA: TGTGCCAGTAGACCCGGGACAGGGTCCTCGGTCTATGGCTACACCTTC.

The CDR3 DNA follows: TGCGCCAGCAGGACTAGCGGGTCCTACGAGCAGTACTTC. Encoded protein: CASRTSGSYEQYF. The gene calls are TRBV10-1 and TRBJ2-7, with TRBD2 matching 10 bases. This CDR3 region has 13 residues. V shed 6 bases and J 1 base; nucleotides not matched to a gene: 0. CDR1 and CDR2 (germline): WNHNN, SYGVQD (reference sequence).

The DNA of the CDR3 is TGTGCCAGCAGGGGGGGACAGGTGTTTACTGAAGCTTTCTTT. Translated: CASRGGQVFTEAFF. V usage is TRBV28 and J usage is TRBJ1-1, with 8 nucleotides matching TRBD1. CDR1 and CDR2 from the germline V gene are MDHEN and SYDVKM. This CDR3 spans 14 amino acids. After removal of 6 bases from V and 5 bases from J, the junction contained 8 bases not matched to a gene. Combining the CDR3 with reference TRBV28 and TRBJ1-1 gives the whole variable domain DVKVTQSSRYLVKRTGEKVFLECVQDMDHENMFWYRQDPGLGLRLIYFSYDVKMKEKGDIPEGYSVSREKKERFSLILESASTNQTSMYLCASRGGQVFTEAFFGQGTRLTVV.

The chain joins TRBV9 to TRBJ2-1, with TRBD2 matching over 9 bases. CDR1 and CDR2 (germline): SGDLS, YYNGEE. Trimming removed 6 bases from V and 10 bases from J; junction bases left unmatched: 8. This CDR3 has 13 amino acids. As DNA, the CDR3 is TGTGCCAGCACCAGGACTAGCGCAGGGGAGCAGTTCTTC. Translated: CASTRTSAGEQFF.

The gene calls are TRBV28 and TRBJ2-7; D unclear. CDR1 MDHEN and CDR2 SYDVKM come from the germline V gene. The CDR3 has 15 amino acids. Trimming took 10 bases from V and 0 from J, leaving 19 bases between them. CDR3 nucleotides: TGTGCCACCCTCCCAATAAGGTACCACTCCTACGAGCAGTACTTC. Residues: CATLPIRYHSYEQYF.